This T cell receptor beta chain appears in the sequencing data of a study of cytomegalovirus exposure and HLA in healthy donors. Study conclusions and caveats: That first-cohort TCR clusters tended to co-occur in the approximately 110 validation repertoires was found in a later analysis. The authors listed 164 TCR beta chains as cytomegalovirus-associated.

Assay: immunoSEQ multiplex PCR; the TCRdb copy retains only in-frame clones and omits some. The repertoire includes some 260,000 clones, roughly 87% of them detected once, and around 12% sits in the top ten. With regard to this clone: Its antigen remains unidentified.

The sequence came from a man younger than 35 in good health and CMV-seropositive. Sequencing input: PBMCs.

CDR3 sequence (DNA): TGTGCCAGCAGCCTCGGACAGGGGCATCAGCCCCAGCATTTT. As protein: CASSLGQGHQPQHF. This chain joins TRBV7-8 and TRBJ1-5, with 9 bases identical to TRBD1. Germline assignment: CDR1 SGHVS and CDR2 FQNEAQ. After removal of 5 bases from V and 5 bases from J, the junction contained 4 bases not matched to a gene. The CDR3 is made up of 14 amino acids. The variable domain in full, with the rest retrieved from reference TRBV7-8 and TRBJ1-5, is GAGVSQSPRYKVAKRGQDVALRCDPISGHVSLFWYQQALGQGPEFLTYFQNEAQLDKSGLPSDRFFAERPEGSVSTLKIQRTQQEDSAVYLCASSLGQGHQPQHFGDGTRLSIL.